These T cell receptor beta chains were read from a single sample in a study of immune evolution from preneoplasia to lung adenocarcinoma. Sequencing was performed with immunoSEQ multiplex PCR; in TCRdb, only in-frame clones are kept and a portion is missing. Counted here are approximately 8,600 clones, around 75% occurring once; the ten biggest clones make up around 8.3%. The sequenced sample consisted of FFPE minimally invasive lung adenocarcinoma tissue. All receptors come from a donor of 70 years or more with lung adenocarcinoma. Both conserved end residues are part of each CDR3. D genes are given only for firm matches. Clone size is not always given. Where it is, it says once, few, many or a class for expanded clones.

D gene: TRBD1; V gene: TRBV11-2; clone size: -; J gene: TRBJ2-5; CDR3 protein: CASSLTGMKTQYF; CDR3 DNA: TGTGCCAGCAGCCTGACAGGGATGAAGACCCAGTACTTC
D gene: -; V gene: TRBV11-3; clone size: -; J gene: TRBJ2-7; CDR3 protein: CASSLDGREQYF; CDR3 DNA: TGTGCCAGCAGCTTAGACGGGAGAGAGCAGTACTTC
D gene: TRBD2; V gene: TRBV11-2; clone size: once; J gene: TRBJ2-7; CDR3 protein: CASSLFRGRNPTKQYF; CDR3 DNA: TGTGCCAGCAGCTTATTCCGCGGGAGAAATCCAACGAAGCAGTACTTC
D gene: TRBD1; V gene: TRBV28; clone size: -; J gene: TRBJ1-2; CDR3 protein: CASSPPGGRGGYTF; CDR3 DNA: TGTGCCAGCAGTCCGCCAGGGGGCCGAGGGGGCTACACCTTC
D gene: -; V gene: TRBV28; clone size: once; J gene: TRBJ1-3; CDR3 protein: CAVTEPSSGNTIYF; CDR3 DNA: TGTGCGGTCACCGAACCGAGCTCTGGAAACACCATATATTTT
D gene: -; V gene: TRBV6-4; clone size: -; J gene: TRBJ1-5; CDR3 protein: CASSPAFGQPQHF; CDR3 DNA: TGTGCCAGCAGTCCCGCTTTCGGTCAGCCCCAGCATTTT
D gene: -; V gene: TRBV4-1; clone size: -; J gene: TRBJ1-1; CDR3 protein: CASSPFRGGMNTEAFF; CDR3 DNA: TGCGCCAGCAGCCCGTTCAGGGGTGGGATGAACACTGAAGCTTTCTTT
D gene: -; V gene: TRBV7-9; clone size: once; J gene: TRBJ2-1; CDR3 protein: CASSLRNEQFF; CDR3 DNA: TGTGCCAGCAGCTTAAGGAATGAGCAGTTCTTC
D gene: -; V gene: TRBV9; clone size: -; J gene: TRBJ2-7; CDR3 protein: CASSSFYEQYF; CDR3 DNA: TGTGCCAGCAGCTCCTTCTACGAGCAGTACTTC
D gene: -; V gene: TRBV2; clone size: -; J gene: TRBJ2-1; CDR3 protein: CASSDVRGGNNEQFF; CDR3 DNA: TGTGCCAGCAGTGATGTCAGGGGGGGAAACAATGAGCAGTTCTTC
D gene: -; V gene: TRBV19; clone size: -; J gene: TRBJ1-4; CDR3 protein: CASSIGGNWNEKLFF; CDR3 DNA: TGTGCCAGTAGTATCGGCGGGAATTGGAATGAAAAACTGTTTTTT
D gene: TRBD1; V gene: TRBV30; clone size: -; J gene: TRBJ1-2; CDR3 protein: CAWLGQGFSGYTF; CDR3 DNA: TGTGCCTGGCTGGGACAGGGATTTAGCGGCTACACCTTC
D gene: -; V gene: TRBV29-1; clone size: -; J gene: TRBJ2-3; CDR3 protein: CSVGDSTDTQYF; CDR3 DNA: TGCAGCGTTGGGGACTCCACAGATACGCAGTATTTT
D gene: -; V gene: TRBV30; clone size: few; J gene: TRBJ2-7; CDR3 protein: CAWTLLSRTYEQYF; CDR3 DNA: TGTGCCTGGACCCTCCTAAGCCGGACCTACGAGCAGTACTTC
D gene: TRBD2; V gene: TRBV29-1; clone size: -; J gene: TRBJ2-3; CDR3 protein: CSALSSGSTADTQYF; CDR3 DNA: TGCAGCGCCCTCAGTAGCGGGAGTACGGCAGATACGCAGTATTTT
D gene: TRBD1; V gene: TRBV5-1; clone size: -; J gene: TRBJ2-3; CDR3 protein: CASSLARGQVNTQYF; CDR3 DNA: TGCGCCAGCAGCTTGGCGAGGGGGCAGGTGAATACGCAGTATTTT
D gene: -; V gene: TRBV29-1; clone size: -; J gene: TRBJ2-3; CDR3 protein: CSVEVTDTQYF; CDR3 DNA: TGCAGCGTTGAAGTTACCGATACGCAGTATTTT
D gene: TRBD1; V gene: TRBV4-1; clone size: -; J gene: TRBJ2-5; CDR3 protein: CASSRVDRVNQETQYF; CDR3 DNA: TGCGCCAGCAGCCGGGTGGACAGGGTAAACCAAGAGACCCAGTACTTC
D gene: -; V gene: TRBV6-6; clone size: -; J gene: TRBJ1-2; CDR3 protein: CASSSGTDYYGYTF; CDR3 DNA: TGTGCCAGCAGTTCGGGGACGGACTACTATGGCTACACCTTC
D gene: -; V gene: TRBV13; clone size: -; J gene: TRBJ2-7; CDR3 protein: CARRPRGSYEQYF; CDR3 DNA: TGTGCCCGCCGCCCCAGGGGCTCCTACGAGCAGTACTTC
D gene: -; V gene: TRBV9; clone size: -; J gene: TRBJ2-1; CDR3 protein: CASSVRGGISYNEQFF; CDR3 DNA: TGTGCCAGCAGCGTACGGGGCGGGATTAGCTACAATGAGCAGTTCTTC
D gene: -; V gene: TRBV6-5; clone size: -; J gene: TRBJ1-1; CDR3 protein: CASRRTGNTEAFF; CDR3 DNA: TGTGCCAGCAGGCGGACGGGGAACACTGAAGCTTTCTTT
D gene: -; V gene: TRBV4-1; clone size: -; J gene: TRBJ2-4; CDR3 protein: CASSQENTPLAKNIQYF; CDR3 DNA: TGCGCCAGCAGCCAAGAAAACACACCCTTAGCCAAAAACATTCAGTACTTC
D gene: -; V gene: TRBV25-1; clone size: once; J gene: TRBJ2-7; CDR3 protein: CASLRGYEQYF; CDR3 DNA: TGTGCCAGCCTCAGGGGTTACGAGCAGTACTTC
D gene: -; V gene: TRBV7-9; clone size: -; J gene: TRBJ2-7; CDR3 protein: CASSRADYEQYF; CDR3 DNA: TGTGCCAGCAGCCGTGCAGACTACGAGCAGTACTTC
D gene: TRBD2; V gene: TRBV11-2; clone size: -; J gene: TRBJ2-7; CDR3 protein: CASSVRDGGIYEQYF; CDR3 DNA: TGTGCCAGCAGCGTCCGGGACGGGGGGATCTACGAGCAGTACTTC
D gene: -; V gene: TRBV7-8; clone size: -; J gene: TRBJ1-2; CDR3 protein: CASSLGGVDGYTF; CDR3 DNA: TGTGCCAGCAGCTTAGGGGGGGTTGATGGCTACACCTTC